This T cell receptor (beta chain) originates from a study of cytomegalovirus exposure and HLA in healthy donors. The wider study: Roughly 80 million unique TCRs from HLA-typed donors made up an early data release.

The germline CDR1 and CDR2 sequences are SGHVS and FNYEAQ. This CDR3 region has 14 residues. J lost 2 bases, V lost 6 bases, and 2 bases had no gene match. With 60 Vbeta and 13 Jbeta primers, the PCR was carried out. Assay used: immunoSEQ multiplex PCR; TCRdb lists only in-frame clones, some missing. Of more than 95,000 clones listed, nearly 80% are singletons. This clone was counted a few times. The sequencing sample was made of PBMCs. This chain connects TRBV7-6 to TRBJ2-5, with TRBD2 identical over 11 bases. The receptor was derived from a man under 40 in good health and CMV-seronegative. DNA for the CDR3: TGTGCCAGCAGACCTAGCGGGGGGCAAGAGACCCAGTACTTC. Translated, it gives CASRPSGGQETQYF.